The subject of this entry is one T cell receptor beta chain. The CDR3 runs to 15 residues. CDR1 is SGHRS and CDR2 is YFSETQ in the germline V gene. Trimming stripped 0 bases from V and 3 bases from J, with 12 bases between. These data are taken from a study of glioma-infiltrating T cells after dendritic cell vaccination. This sample's time point: after dendritic cell vaccination, including at tumor progression/relapse. The repertoire was sequenced with immunoSEQ multiplex PCR; TCRdb's copy has only in-frame clones and lacks some. There are some 91,000 clones in the sample; about 81% occur only once, and less than 2.5% lies in the top ten.

The sequence came from a human donor with glioblastoma. V gene TRBV5-1 combines with J gene TRBJ1-2, with a possible D match to TRBD1 (5 bases). The sample consisted of blood, taken after dendritic cell vaccination. The CDR3 here is CASSLEGQGDYGYTF. CDR3 DNA sequence: TGCGCCAGCAGCTTGGAAGGGCAGGGTGACTATGGCTACACCTTC.